This TCR beta chain is drawn from a study of identical twins. TCRdb re-called the 5' RACE reads through MiXCR, storing one row per CDR3 protein. The sample shows a few hundred thousand distinct CDR3 sequences, roughly 8% of them seen only once. Ten or more counts support this clonotype. The CDR3 loop spans 13 amino acids. Per the germline V gene, CDR1 is SGHDT and CDR2 is YYEEEE. The ends were cut back, 1 base at V and 8 bases at J, with 10 bases in the middle. This sample also belongs to another study, concerning yellow fever vaccine responses in identical twins.

This clonotype was obtained from a woman under 30 in good health. The chain uses TRBV5-6 and TRBJ2-1; D possibly corresponds to TRBD2 (5 bases). The material sequenced was CD8+ T cells sorted from blood. CDR3 region: CASSLLEVDEQFF. CDR3 in DNA: TGTGCCAGCAGCTTGTTGGAGGTGGATGAGCAGTTCTTC.